The clone carrying this TCR beta chain has just a few counts. The antigen remains unidentified. Within the sample, other DNA sequences also encode this same CDR3. This CDR3 has 13 amino acids. Trimming shortened V by 4 bases and J by 3 bases, and 9 bases separated the two germline ends. Germline V gene data show CDR1 as KGHSH and CDR2 as LQKENI. The sample originates from a study of T cell responses to AZD1222 COVID-19 vaccine. Study-wide points: A mostly white British donor set with more females was recruited, and clonal diversity was possibly underestimated.

Using immunoSEQ multiplex PCR, the repertoire was profiled, and TCRdb retains in-frame clones only, with some absent. The sample includes around 200,000 clones, 80% to 95% of them seen just once. The TCR was taken from an adult who received the MenACWY meningococcal vaccine as a control. The gene calls are TRBV18 and TRBJ2-5, with D tentatively TRBD2 (6 bases). Material: peripheral blood, obtained 28 days after the second dose of the MenACWY control vaccine. CDR3 sequence reads: CASSLGLKETQYF. The CDR3 region has the DNA TGTGCCAGCTCACTAGGACTAAAAGAGACCCAGTACTTC. The whole variable domain, filled in from reference TRBV18 and TRBJ2-5, reads NAGVMQNPRHLVRRRGQEARLRCSPMKGHSHVYWYRQLPEEGLKFMVYLQKENIIDESGMPKERFSAEFPKEGPSILRIQQVVRGDSAAYFCASSLGLKETQYFGPGTRLLVL.